The clone carrying this TCR beta chain was seen a few times. Its target is not known. This entry comes from a study of CD4+ T cells in melanoma. Study conclusions and caveats: In melanoma, neoantigen-specific CD4+ T cells reportedly differed in differentiation state. CD8+ T cell, macrophage and B cell function reportedly correlated with neoantigen-specific CD4+ T cells.

The CDR3 length is 14 residues. Trimming cost V 2 bases and J 7 bases; bases outside gene matches: 3. CDR1 is KGHSH, CDR2 LQKENI, per germline. Data came from immunoSEQ multiplex PCR; TCRdb stores just in-frame clones and leaves some out. The data contain 10,000 or so clones, approximately 61% of them singletons. Sequenced: cells from a culture (not recorded whether cultured in vitro). This sequence joins TRBV18 and TRBJ1-4; 8 nucleotides match TRBD1. The source is a human donor with melanoma. CDR3 protein: CASSPDRGGEKLFF. Written as DNA, the CDR3 is TGTGCCAGCTCACCAGACAGGGGTGGTGAAAAACTGTTTTTT.